These 18 T cell receptor beta chains came from one sample sequenced in a study of vaccination effects on CD4 cells after COVID-19. Produced via immunoSEQ multiplex PCR; TCRdb's table is partial and in-frame only. Of around 28,000 clones listed, about three quarters are singletons. Antigens for these TCRs are unknown. Before any sequencing was done, the ViraFEST assay used viral peptide pools to expand antigen-specific CD4+ T cells. CD4+ T cells were isolated after nine to ten days of culture. The person had a PCR-confirmed SARS-CoV-2 infection during March to December 2020. Sequencing used CD4+ T cells from PBMCs cultured with SARS-CoV-2 spike peptides, obtained before COVID-19 vaccination. These receptors all stem from a human donor who had a prior SARS-CoV-2 infection.

The chain uses TRBV29-1 and TRBJ1-4, with D unresolved. Between the trimmed V and J ends, which lost 5 bases and 5 bases, there was a span of 9 bases. This CDR3 contains 12 residues. Germline CDR1 and CDR2: SQVTM and ANQGSEA. The CDR3 coding sequence is TGCAGCGTTCTCGAGGCAAATGAAAAACTGTTTTTT. It translates to CSVLEANEKLFF.

The chain is built from TRBV28 and TRBJ2-7; 7 positions match TRBD2. With V trimmed by 3 bases and J by 0 bases, 8 bases remained unmatched. From germline, CDR1 is MDHEN and CDR2 SYDVKM. This CDR3 spans 16 amino acids. CDR3 amino acids: CASSLAKAGNSYEQYF. The CDR3 region has the DNA TGTGCCAGCAGTTTGGCGAAAGCGGGAAACTCCTACGAGCAGTACTTC.

The V and J genes are TRBV7-2 and TRBJ2-7, with D perhaps matching TRBD2 (6 bases). V was pared by 1 base and J by 2 bases, with 9 bases between. The CDR3 runs to 14 residues. Germline-derived CDR1 and CDR2 are SGHTA and FQGNSA. The CDR3 nucleotides read TGTGCCAGCAGCTTAGGGACTAATACCTACGAGCAGTACTTC. This codes for CASSLGTNTYEQYF.

This clone showed up just once. The chain uses TRBV19 and TRBJ2-2; 7 nucleotides agree with TRBD2. The germline V gene has CDR1 LNHDA and CDR2 SQIVND (reference sequence). V dropped 1 base and J dropped 2; count of bases not matched to a gene: 13. The CDR3 has 19 residues. CDR3 in amino acids: CASSIVRSRGGVNTGELFF. CDR3 DNA sequence: TGTGCCAGTAGTATAGTCCGGAGTCGGGGAGGGGTAAACACCGGGGAGCTGTTTTTT.

The gene calls are TRBV6-2 or TRBV6-3 and TRBJ2-6; D unclear. Between the trimmed V and J ends, which lost 2 bases and 3 bases, there was a span of 5 bases. The germline V gene has CDR1 MNHEY and CDR2 SVGEGT. This CDR3 is built from 14 residues. DNA for the CDR3: TGTGCCAGCAGTTACACTCTTGGGGCCAACGTCCTGACTTTC. Translation: CASSYTLGANVLTF.

The V call is TRBV10-3, the J call TRBJ1-2, with D perhaps TRBD1 (6 bases). The CDR3 is made up of 13 amino acids. Trimming pared 6 bases from V and 2 bases from J, leaving 10 bases between. Germline V gene data show CDR1 as ENHRY and CDR2 as SYGVKD. DNA of the CDR3: TGTGCCATCAGCGAAACAGGGAACTATGGCTACACCTTC. It encodes CAISETGNYGYTF.

This clone was observed a handful of times. The rearrangement joins TRBV7-2 to TRBJ2-1; 8 bases are shared with TRBD2. CDR1 and CDR2 (germline): SGHTA, FQGNSA. This CDR3 is built from 18 residues. V lost 5 bases, J lost 0 bases, and 12 bases stayed unmatched. CDR3 sequence (DNA): TGTGCCAGCAGCCCGGGACTAGTTCCCACAAGCTCCTACAATGAGCAGTTCTTC. It specifies CASSPGLVPTSSYNEQFF.

The chain carries TRBV4-3 and TRBJ1-5, with D possibly being TRBD1 (5 bases). The CDR3 covers 14 residues. Trimming removed 2 bases at V and 7 bases at J, with 12 bases between. Germline-derived CDR1 and CDR2 are LGHNA and YSLEER. The CDR3 sequence: CASSQTRRDQPQHF. For the CDR3, the DNA is TGCGCCAGCAGCCAAACTCGCAGGGACCAGCCCCAGCATTTT.

This clone appeared a few times. The genes are TRBV6-5 and TRBJ2-3; TRBD1 is a possible D gene (5 bases). The CDR3 is made up of 15 amino acids. V was shortened by 2 bases and J by 1 base, with 10 bases between the two germline ends. CDR1 is MNHEY, CDR2 SVGAGI, per germline. CDR3 sequence: CASSYRTTGTDTQYF. The CDR3 DNA sequence: TGTGCCAGCAGTTACCGGACAACCGGCACAGATACGCAGTATTTT.

This rearrangement joins TRBV2 to TRBJ2-7; perhaps TRBD1 as D (5 bases). The CDR3 is 13 amino acids. Looked up from germline, CDR1 is SNHLY and CDR2 is FYNNEI. V lost 7 bases, J lost 0 bases, and 10 bases lay in between. Written as DNA, the CDR3 is TGTGCCAGCAATATGGACAACTCCTACGAGCAGTACTTC. This encodes CASNMDNSYEQYF. Variable domain in full (rest from reference TRBV2 and TRBJ2-7): EPEVTQTPSHQVTQMGQEVILRCVPISNHLYFYWYRQILGQKVEFLVSFYNNEISEKSEIFDDQFSVERPDGSNFTLKIRSTKLEDSAMYFCASNMDNSYEQYFGPGTRLTVT.

The CDR3 loop reads CASSLVANYGYTF. The DNA of the CDR3 is TGTGCCAGCAGTTTGGTCGCTAACTATGGCTACACCTTC. The chain combines TRBV6-5 with TRBJ1-2, with D unclear. CDR1 and CDR2 (germline): MNHEY, SVGAGI. The CDR3 runs to 13 residues. Between the trimmed V and J ends, which lost 4 bases and 0 bases, there was a span of 6 bases.

V and J are TRBV7-2 and TRBJ1-5; D is unresolved. Germline V gene lookup returns CDR1 SGHTA and CDR2 FQGNSA. Trimming left V 3 bases short and J 7 bases short, with 10 bases between. The CDR3 loop spans 13 amino acids. The CDR3 DNA reads as TGTGCCAGCAGCTTGTCCTCAGAACAGCCCCAGCATTTT. Protein sequence: CASSLSSEQPQHF.

This clone was observed a few times. The chain employs TRBV3-1 (or the pseudogene TRBV3-2) and TRBJ2-1; tentatively, D is TRBD2 (6 bases). With 1 base removed from V and 9 bases from J, the gap between germline ends came to 13 bases. This CDR3 is 14 amino acids long. Germline V gene data show CDR1 as LGHDT and CDR2 as YNNKEL (reference sequence). This CDR3 reads CASSQVGGRTEQFF. CDR3 nucleotide sequence: TGTGCCAGCAGCCAAGTCGGAGGGCGTACTGAGCAGTTCTTC.

The rearrangement links TRBV7-3 to TRBJ2-7; D unresolved. With 6 bases removed from V and 2 bases from J, the gap between germline ends came to 17 bases. The CDR3 loop spans 15 amino acids. Per germline, CDR1 SGHTA and CDR2 FQGTGA. The chain's CDR3 is CASSYRYGAPYEQYF. CDR3 nucleotide sequence: TGTGCCAGCAGTTATAGATATGGAGCACCCTACGAGCAGTACTTC. Complete variable domain (other parts from reference TRBV7-3 and TRBJ2-7): GAGVSQTPSNKVTEKGKYVELRCDPISGHTALYWYRQSLGQGPEFLIYFQGTGAADDSGLPNDRFFAVRPEGSVSTLKIQRTERGDSAVYLCASSYRYGAPYEQYFGPGTRLTVT.

The chain combines TRBV5-4 with TRBJ2-3; 10 bases fit TRBD1. Losses at the gene ends were 4 bases for V and 4 bases for J; bases not matched to a gene: 9. Germline assignment: CDR1 SGHNT and CDR2 YYREEE (reference sequence). The CDR3 is 16 amino acids. The CDR3 DNA sequence: TGTGCCAGCAGCCCGAACCGGGACAGGGGATCAGATACGCAGTATTTT. Residues: CASSPNRDRGSDTQYF.

The gene calls are TRBV19 and TRBJ1-1; D not resolved. Deletions cut 6 bases from V and 2 bases from J, with 22 bases between. Germline V gives CDR1 LNHDA, CDR2 SQIVND (reference sequence). The CDR3 length is 17 residues. The CDR3 DNA reads TGTGCCAGTAGCCGCGGCGTGGGTCTGGGGAGTAACACTGAAGCTTTCTTT. Protein: CASSRGVGLGSNTEAFF.

This chain uses TRBV15 with TRBJ1-1; D is undetermined. The CDR3 loop spans 13 amino acids. V was trimmed by 6 bases and J by 9 bases, leaving 17 bases between them. The germline gives CDR1 LNHNV, CDR2 YYDKDF (reference sequence). This CDR3 reads CATRGGRRSKAFF. CDR3 nucleotide sequence: TGTGCCACCAGGGGAGGACGGCGGTCTAAAGCTTTCTTT.

The V call is TRBV12-5, the J call TRBJ2-3; unclear D gene. The CDR3 has 14 amino acids. The V gene lost 1 base and the J gene lost 2 bases, with 7 bases spanning the gap. Germline assignment: CDR1 LGHNT and CDR2 FRNRAP. The CDR3 region has the DNA TGTGCTAGTGGTTTGGCACAGTACACAGATACGCAGTATTTT. Residues: CASGLAQYTDTQYF.